Shown below are 10 T cell receptor beta chains from a single sample sequenced in a study of graft-versus-host responses after intestinal transplantation. Data came from immunoSEQ multiplex PCR; TCRdb stores just in-frame clones and leaves some out. The data show 23,000 or so clones, approximately 95% seen once. The sample consisted of PBMCs, taken 18 days after transplant. Receptors were obtained from a human patient who received an intestinal transplant, so some T cells may come from the graft donor.

The CDR3 bases are TGCGCCAGCAGCCTCTGGACTAGCGGGGTTTTGGGGGAGACCCAGTACTTC. It encodes CASSLWTSGVLGETQYF. This rearrangement joins TRBV5-1 to TRBJ2-5; 12 nucleotides line up with TRBD2. V lost 4 bases, J lost 5 bases, and 12 bases stayed unmatched. CDR1 and CDR2 (germline): SGHRS, YFSETQ. CDR3 size: 17 residues.

The chain is built from TRBV4-1 and TRBJ1-1; D gene unclear. The germline V gene has CDR1 MGHRA and CDR2 YSYEKL. V lost 4 bases and J lost 3, with 12 bases in between. The CDR3 consists of 14 residues. The CDR3 loop is CASSPHGEDTEAFF. The CDR3 nucleotides are TGCGCCAGCAGCCCCCACGGGGAGGACACTGAAGCTTTCTTT.

This chain uses TRBV5-5 with TRBJ2-5; 7 nucleotides line up with TRBD1. Germline V CDR1 and CDR2: SGHKS, YYEKEE (reference sequence). The CDR3 runs 13 residues. After removal of 2 bases from V and 5 bases from J, the junction contained 3 bases not matched to a gene. DNA for the CDR3: TGTGCCAGCAGCTTTGACAGGGTGGAGACCCAGTACTTC. Residues: CASSFDRVETQYF.

The rearrangement uses TRBV20-1 and TRBJ2-7, with D hard to call. V lost 3 bases, J lost 6 bases, and 9 bases lay in between. The germline V gene has CDR1 DFQATT and CDR2 SNEGSKA (reference sequence). The CDR3 sequence is 11 residues long. CDR3 coding DNA: TGCAGTGCTAGTGGACCTAGCGAGCAGTACTTC. This sequence encodes CSASGPSEQYF.

The chain carries TRBV7-8 and TRBJ2-3; the D gene could be TRBD1 or TRBD2 (5 bases each). Germline CDR1 SGHVS, CDR2 FQNEAQ. Trimming cost V 3 bases and J 2 bases, with 18 bases left between them. The CDR3 totals 17 residues. CDR3 protein: CASSLRSMGTLTDTQYF. DNA of the CDR3: TGTGCCAGCAGCTTGCGTAGCATGGGGACCCTCACAGATACGCAGTATTTT.

This rearrangement joins TRBV7-9 to TRBJ2-5; no clear D gene. The V gene's germline CDR1 is SEHNR and CDR2 FQNEAQ (reference sequence). V lost 1 base, J lost 7 bases, and 7 bases lay in between. This CDR3 spans 12 amino acids. CDR3 amino acids: CASSLEMRTQYF. The CDR3 nucleotides read TGTGCCAGCAGCTTAGAGATGCGGACCCAGTACTTC.

The rearrangement links TRBV6-6 to TRBJ1-4; TRBD1 is a possible D gene (5 bases). Trimming took 8 bases from V and 0 from J, leaving 16 bases between them. The CDR3 totals 16 residues. Germline lookup yields CDR1 MNHNY and CDR2 SVGAGI (reference sequence). The CDR3 nucleotides read TGTGCCAGCTCACTCGGAGGGGTTGCAACTAATGAAAAACTGTTTTTT. This encodes CASSLGGVATNEKLFF.

A single count supports this clone. The chain uses TRBV2 and TRBJ2-1; 7 nucleotides line up with TRBD1. The CDR3 consists of 16 residues. The trim removed 5 bases at V and 4 bases at J, leaving 11 bases unmatched. Germline loops: CDR1 SNHLY, CDR2 FYNNEI. The CDR3 DNA reads as TGTGCCAGCAGTTTTACTGGGACAGAAAGTTACAATGAGCAGTTCTTC. Its translation: CASSFTGTESYNEQFF.

The chain links TRBV5-1 to TRBJ1-1; the D is unclear. V dropped 0 bases and J dropped 5 bases, with 17 bases sitting between them. The CDR3 runs to 16 residues. From germline, CDR1 is SGHRS and CDR2 YFSETQ. In DNA, the CDR3 is TGCGCCAGCAGCTTGGACGGAACGGGCCCCGGGACTGAAGCTTTCTTT. Amino acid sequence: CASSLDGTGPGTEAFF.

This clone was found once. V gene TRBV5-4 combines with J gene TRBJ2-3; 10 bases line up with TRBD1. Germline V gene sequence: CDR1 SGHNT, CDR2 YYREEE (reference sequence). J gave up 2 bases and V 3 bases, and 6 bases lay outside the gene matches. CDR3 length: 16 residues. In DNA, the CDR3 is TGTGCCAGCAGCTCTTTGGGGACAGGGGTCACAGATACGCAGTATTTT. This encodes CASSSLGTGVTDTQYF.